This entry lists 29 T cell receptor beta chains sequenced from one sample in a study of cytomegalovirus exposure and HLA in healthy donors. Profiling relied on immunoSEQ multiplex PCR, and the TCRdb table lists in-frame clones only, not all of them. The table includes roughly 100,000 clones, approximately 94% detected once. The sample was PBMCs. The receptors originated from a woman under 30 in good health and CMV-seronegative.

The chain couples TRBV4-3 to TRBJ1-2; TRBD1 might be the D (5 bases). The CDR3 is 15 residues long. The germline gives CDR1 LGHNA, CDR2 YSLEER. The V end lost 0 bases, the J end lost 3 bases, and 11 bases lay between the germline ends. CDR3 in amino acids: CASSQDADSYYGYTF. CDR3 DNA sequence: TGCGCCAGCAGCCAAGACGCCGACAGCTACTATGGCTACACCTTC.

The chain couples TRBV5-1 to TRBJ2-1; D gene uncertain. CDR3 length: 17 residues. V dropped 4 bases and J dropped 3 bases, with 20 bases sitting between them. Looked up from germline, CDR1 is SGHRS and CDR2 is YFSETQ. CDR3 region: CASSPFYSETYYNEQFF. The CDR3, as DNA: TGCGCCAGCAGCCCTTTCTACTCCGAAACGTACTACAATGAGCAGTTCTTC.

The gene calls are TRBV10-3 and TRBJ1-1; possibly TRBD1 for D (6 bases). Trimming pared 7 bases from V and 2 bases from J, leaving 17 bases between. Germline assignment: CDR1 ENHRY and CDR2 SYGVKD. The CDR3 spans 15 residues. The CDR3 nucleotides read TGTGCCATCACCAAAGCACAGGGATTTAACACTGAAGCTTTCTTT. Encoded protein: CAITKAQGFNTEAFF.

The chain combines TRBV7-6 with TRBJ1-4, with D uncertain. CDR1 SGHVS and CDR2 FNYEAQ come from the germline V gene. Between the trimmed V and J ends, which lost 5 bases and 12 bases, there was a span of 13 bases. The CDR3 covers 12 residues. CDR3 DNA sequence: TGTGCCAGCAGCACCCACGGGTATCAACTGTTTTTT. Its translation: CASSTHGYQLFF.

V is TRBV7-9 and J is TRBJ1-4; D call uncertain. Per the germline V gene, CDR1 is SEHNR and CDR2 is FQNEAQ (reference sequence). This CDR3 is 13 amino acids long. Trimming stripped 1 base from V and 8 bases from J, with 8 bases between. The CDR3 region has the DNA TGTGCCAGCAGCTTAGGGCAGTTCGAAAAACTGTTTTTT. It codes for CASSLGQFEKLFF.

This clone was recorded once. The V gene is TRBV11-3, the J gene TRBJ2-7; D remains unclear. From germline, CDR1 is SGHNT and CDR2 YENEEA. The CDR3 sequence is 16 residues long. V lost 1 base, J lost 0 bases, and 13 bases lay in between. The CDR3 spells CASSLVGLFTSYEQYF. DNA for the CDR3: TGTGCCAGCAGCTTAGTGGGCCTCTTCACCTCCTACGAGCAGTACTTC.

The V and J genes are TRBV6-1 and TRBJ2-7; D ambiguous. V was cut by 3 bases and J by 3 bases, with 6 bases left in between. Per the germline V gene, CDR1 is MNHNS and CDR2 is SASEGT. The CDR3 contains 12 residues. CDR3 sequence: CASSERDYEQYF. CDR3 coding DNA: TGTGCCAGCAGTGAGAGAGACTACGAGCAGTACTTC.

The chain has TRBV19 and TRBJ2-2; TRBD2 matches at 7 bases. Losses at the gene ends were 11 bases for V and 5 bases for J; bases not matched to a gene: 14. The CDR3 consists of 15 residues. Germline V CDR1 and CDR2: LNHDA, SQIVND (reference sequence). CDR3 DNA sequence: TGTGCCTCCTCTATGGGCGGGAGTGAAACCGGGGAGCTGTTTTTT. Residues: CASSMGGSETGELFF.

The chain carries TRBV30 and TRBJ2-1; 10 bases match TRBD2. The CDR3 has 15 amino acids. CDR1 GTSNPN and CDR2 SVGIG come from the germline V gene (reference sequence). With 1 base clipped from V and 5 bases from J, the junction kept 5 bases outside the gene matches. CDR3 in DNA: TGTGCCTGGAGTGGTGCCAGCGGGAGGGACAATGAGCAGTTCTTC. Amino acids: CAWSGASGRDNEQFF.

V is TRBV7-9 and J is TRBJ1-6, with 10 positions matching TRBD1. Germline trimming cut 5 bases from V and 3 bases from J; bases unmatched to any gene: 7. Looked up from germline, CDR1 is SEHNR and CDR2 is FQNEAQ (reference sequence). This CDR3 spans 17 amino acids. CDR3 sequence: CASSGDRGTYYNSPLHF. The CDR3 DNA is TGTGCCAGCAGCGGGGACAGGGGTACTTACTATAATTCACCCCTCCACTTT.

The gene calls are TRBV29-1 and TRBJ2-1; 8 bases are shared with TRBD2. Germline values: CDR1 SQVTM, CDR2 ANQGSEA. This CDR3 has 17 residues. The V segment lost 4 bases and the J segment 0 bases; nucleotides outside the gene matches: 11. CDR3 loop: CSVAYVERGFSYNEQFF. The CDR3 DNA follows: TGCAGCGTTGCATATGTTGAGCGGGGGTTCTCCTACAATGAGCAGTTCTTC.

V is TRBV2 and J is TRBJ2-4; D perhaps matches TRBD2 (5 bases). CDR1 is SNHLY, CDR2 FYNNEI, per germline. The CDR3 covers 14 residues. Trimming took off 6 bases at V and 6 bases at J, with 15 bases between the two ends. The CDR3 DNA sequence: TGTGCCAGCAGCGTCGGACTTATGGTAAACATTCAGTACTTC. Translated, it gives CASSVGLMVNIQYF.

V gene TRBV7-9 combines with J gene TRBJ2-1; weak D call: TRBD2 (6 bases). The CDR3 runs 12 residues. Trimming cost V 6 bases and J 8 bases, with 11 bases left between them. Germline CDR1 reads SEHNR; CDR2 reads FQNEAQ (reference sequence). DNA of the CDR3: TGTGCCAGCAGTGGAGGAGGGGATGAGCAGTTCTTC. It translates to CASSGGGDEQFF.

This clone appeared once. The chain employs TRBV5-1 and TRBJ1-4; 7 bases agree with TRBD1. Germline V gene sequence: CDR1 SGHRS, CDR2 YFSETQ. V dropped 4 bases and J dropped 6; count of bases not matched to a gene: 9. This CDR3 has 15 amino acids. CDR3 residues: CASSPSTGLDEKLFF. CDR3 DNA sequence: TGCGCCAGCAGCCCATCGACAGGGCTTGATGAAAAACTGTTTTTT. The whole variable domain, filled in from reference TRBV5-1 and TRBJ1-4, reads KAGVTQTPRYLIKTRGQQVTLSCSPISGHRSVSWYQQTPGQGLQFLFEYFSETQRNKGNFPGRFSGRQFSNSRSEMNVSTLELGDSALYLCASSPSTGLDEKLFFGSGTQLSVL.

The chain carries TRBV10-3 and TRBJ1-2, with D uncertain. Between the trimmed V and J ends, which lost 2 bases and 4 bases, there was a span of 11 bases. Germline loops: CDR1 ENHRY, CDR2 SYGVKD. The CDR3 runs 14 residues. The chain's CDR3 is CAISEGRTVYGYTF. The DNA of the CDR3 is TGTGCCATCAGTGAGGGCAGAACCGTCTATGGCTACACCTTC.

This sequence joins TRBV10-3 and TRBJ1-1; tentative D call: TRBD1 (6 bases). The germline V and J ends were trimmed by 8 bases and 1 base, with 17 bases remaining between them. The CDR3 spans 15 residues. In germline, CDR1 is ENHRY, CDR2 SYGVKD. The CDR3 sequence is CAIRRDNGWNTEAFF. The CDR3 nucleotides are TGTGCCATCCGAAGGGACAATGGGTGGAACACTGAAGCTTTCTTT.

The chain joins TRBV10-3 to TRBJ2-5; TRBD2 matches at 8 bases. The CDR3 spans 15 residues. Germline values: CDR1 ENHRY, CDR2 SYGVKD. With 7 bases clipped from V and 5 bases from J, the junction kept 12 bases outside the gene matches. The CDR3 reads CAITPGLAGRETQYF. The CDR3, as DNA: TGTGCCATCACCCCGGGGCTAGCGGGTAGGGAGACCCAGTACTTC.

The chain uses TRBV6-1 and TRBJ2-1, with TRBD1 matching 7 bases. J was trimmed by 0 bases and V by 7 bases; bases with no gene match: 6. From germline, CDR1 is MNHNS and CDR2 SASEGT. This CDR3 is built from 15 residues. CDR3 DNA sequence: TGTGCCAGCAATCAACAGGGGTTCTCCTACAATGAGCAGTTCTTC. Translating it yields CASNQQGFSYNEQFF.

The V gene is TRBV27, the J gene TRBJ2-7; 13 bases align to TRBD2. Germline CDR1 and CDR2: MNHEY and SMNVEV (reference sequence). The CDR3 has 17 residues. V gave up 8 bases and J gave up 0 bases; unmatched junction bases: 10. CDR3 loop: CASGRTSGGSSSYEQYF. CDR3 bases: TGTGCCAGCGGGAGGACTAGCGGGGGCTCGAGCTCCTACGAGCAGTACTTC.

The DNA for the CDR3 is TGTGCCAGCAGCCCCGGACATCTCACTGAAGCTTTCTTT. Translation: CASSPGHLTEAFF. The rearrangement joins TRBV5-8 to TRBJ1-1; TRBD1 might be the D (5 bases). The CDR3 length is 13 residues. The V gene lost 4 bases and the J gene lost 4 bases, with 11 bases spanning the gap. Germline V CDR1 and CDR2: SGHTS, YDEGEE.

The CDR3 nucleotides read TGTGCCAGCAGCTGGACGGGACAGGGAGTCGGCGAGCAGTACTTC. Translation gives CASSWTGQGVGEQYF. The rearrangement joins TRBV5-4 to TRBJ2-7; TRBD1 aligns across 9 bases. With V trimmed by 3 bases and J by 6 bases, 10 bases remained unmatched. The CDR3 spans 15 residues. CDR1 and CDR2 (germline): SGHNT, YYREEE (reference sequence).

The rearrangement links TRBV7-8 to TRBJ1-5; tentative D call: TRBD1 (6 bases). V lost 5 bases and J lost 6, with 11 bases in between. Germline V lookup: CDR1 SGHVS, CDR2 FQNEAQ. CDR3 size: 13 residues. The CDR3: CASSHGRGQPQHF. CDR3 bases: TGTGCCAGCAGCCACGGCAGGGGTCAGCCCCAGCATTTT.

V gene TRBV6-5 combines with J gene TRBJ1-2, with TRBD1 identical over 8 bases. The CDR3 loop spans 15 amino acids. Germline V gene data show CDR1 as MNHEY and CDR2 as SVGAGI. The V segment lost 4 bases and the J segment 5 bases; nucleotides outside the gene matches: 9. The CDR3 region has the DNA TGTGCCAGCAGTTCAGGGGGCGCGGGTGGTTATGGCTACACCTTC. It translates to CASSSGGAGGYGYTF.

CDR3: CASSAAGVNPNYGYTF. The CDR3 DNA follows: TGTGCCAGCAGCGCCGCCGGGGTTAACCCCAACTATGGCTACACCTTC. This chain connects TRBV9 to TRBJ1-2; no firm D call. This CDR3 region has 16 residues. Germline CDR1 reads SGDLS; CDR2 reads YYNGEE. Trimming took off 3 bases at V and 2 bases at J, with 17 bases between the two ends.

This chain uses TRBV28 with TRBJ1-2; the D gene is possibly TRBD1 (6 bases). V was clipped by 8 bases and J by 6 bases, with 28 bases between them. This CDR3 region has 17 residues. The germline V gene has CDR1 MDHEN and CDR2 SYDVKM. CDR3 bases: TGTGCCAGCCCTCCGGGCGGGTTGAAGGGGACACAGGATGGCTACACCTTC. Its protein product is CASPPGGLKGTQDGYTF.

Only a few counts were recorded for this clone. This sequence joins TRBV30 and TRBJ2-3; 11 nucleotides agree with TRBD2. Germline CDR1 GTSNPN, CDR2 SVGIG (reference sequence). V dropped 7 bases and J dropped 4; count of bases not matched to a gene: 4. The CDR3 runs to 13 residues. The CDR3 DNA sequence: TGTGCCTTTGGACTAGCGGGCCCAGATACGCAGTATTTT. It encodes CAFGLAGPDTQYF.

The chain uses TRBV5-1 and TRBJ2-2; 7 nucleotides align to TRBD1. CDR1 and CDR2 from the germline V gene are SGHRS and YFSETQ. Trimming cost V 2 bases and J 4 bases; bases outside gene matches: 8. This CDR3 region has 16 residues. CDR3 sequence: CASSLSTGWGTGELFF. CDR3 coding DNA: TGCGCCAGCAGCTTATCGACAGGGTGGGGCACCGGGGAGCTGTTTTTT.

Details on this clone: Germline and junction disagree at one end, which may indicate a read error. The gene calls are TRBV7-7 and TRBJ2-2; 8 bases agree with TRBD1. The CDR3 loop spans 16 amino acids. Germline loops: CDR1 SSHAT, CDR2 FNYEAQ (reference sequence). CDR3 protein: CASSLAPGTGTGELFF. The CDR3, as DNA: TGTGCTAGCAGCTTAGCCCCCGGGACAGGAACCGGGGAGCTGTTTTTT.

Written as DNA, the CDR3 is TGTGCCAGCAGCGAGGGGTCGAACATCTTAAGCTCCTACGAGCAGTACTTC. Protein sequence: CASSEGSNILSSYEQYF. V usage is TRBV9 and J usage is TRBJ2-7, with D maybe TRBD1 (5 bases). Germline V gives CDR1 SGDLS, CDR2 YYNGEE. CDR3 size: 17 residues. V lost 3 bases and J 0 bases, leaving 19 bases between the germline ends.